These 21 T cell receptor beta chains originate from one sample sequenced in a study of cytomegalovirus exposure and HLA in healthy donors. In the PCR, 60 Vbeta and 13 Jbeta primers were used. Clones were sequenced by immunoSEQ multiplex PCR, and TCRdb holds only the in-frame ones, with some missing. Among roughly 99,000 clones listed, more than 70% were seen once. The specimen sequenced was PBMCs. The receptors shown here come from a man between 18 and 29 years old in good health and CMV-seronegative.

The gene calls are TRBV6-1 and TRBJ1-2; D unclear. Germline V gene sequence: CDR1 MNHNS, CDR2 SASEGT. CDR3 length equals 15 residues. Between the trimmed V and J ends, which lost 7 bases and 5 bases, there was a span of 20 bases. The CDR3 DNA is TGTGCCAGCAACGTTCAGGCGCGAATTCCGTATGGCTACACCTTC. Amino acid sequence: CASNVQARIPYGYTF.

The chain carries TRBV9 and TRBJ2-7, with a tentative D call TRBD1 (6 bases). The V end lost 0 bases, the J end lost 5 bases, and 6 bases lay between the germline ends. Germline V gene lookup returns CDR1 SGDLS and CDR2 YYNGEE. CDR3 length: 12 amino acids. Written as DNA, the CDR3 is TGTGCCAGCAGCGTAGCAGGGGACGAGCAGTACTTC. Its protein is CASSVAGDEQYF.

The V call is TRBV7-2, the J call TRBJ2-2, with TRBD1 identical over 11 bases. The CDR3 totals 17 residues. Germline values: CDR1 SGHTA, CDR2 FQGNSA. J was trimmed by 5 bases and V by 2 bases; bases with no gene match: 7. CDR3 coding DNA: TGTGCCAGCAGCTTACTTTGGCGGGACAGGGGGACCGGGGAGCTGTTTTTT. Protein product: CASSLLWRDRGTGELFF. Together with reference TRBV7-2 and TRBJ2-2, the CDR3 gives the full variable domain: GAGVSQSPSNKVTEKGKDVELRCDPISGHTALYWYRQSLGQGLEFLIYFQGNSAPDKSGLPSDRFSAERTGGSVSTLTIQRTQQEDSAVYLCASSLLWRDRGTGELFFGEGSRLTVL.

The gene calls are TRBV7-2 and TRBJ1-3; D not certain. V lost 1 base to trimming and J lost 0 bases, with 10 bases between them. CDR3 length: 16 residues. Per the germline V gene, CDR1 is SGHTA and CDR2 is FQGNSA. CDR3 coding DNA: TGTGCCAGCAGCTTAGGGACTGAATACTCTGGAAACACCATATATTTT. Encoded protein: CASSLGTEYSGNTIYF.

This clone has just one count. This chain links TRBV5-1 with TRBJ2-5, with a possible D match to TRBD2 (6 bases). Deletions cut 6 bases from V and 4 bases from J, with 13 bases between. Per the germline V gene, CDR1 is SGHRS and CDR2 is YFSETQ. This CDR3 comprises 13 residues. CDR3 DNA: TGCGCCAGCATCGCGGGACCGGCAGAGACCCAGTACTTC. It specifies CASIAGPAETQYF.

The chain joins TRBV2 to TRBJ2-4, with a weak D call TRBD2 (7 bases). V lost 6 bases and J lost 5, with 35 bases in between. The CDR3 runs 21 residues. The germline gives CDR1 SNHLY, CDR2 FYNNEI. The CDR3 sequence: CASSHPARGAVGPLGENIQYF. CDR3 DNA: TGTGCCAGCAGCCACCCTGCCCGGGGGGCGGTCGGGCCCCTAGGGGAAAACATTCAGTACTTC. Filled out from reference TRBV2 and TRBJ2-4, the complete variable domain reads EPEVTQTPSHQVTQMGQEVILRCVPISNHLYFYWYRQILGQKVEFLVSFYNNEISEKSEIFDDQFSVERPDGSNFTLKIRSTKLEDSAMYFCASSHPARGAVGPLGENIQYFGAGTRLSVL.

CDR3 bases: TGTGCCAGCAGCCTACTCCCCACTAGGCACGAGGGACTAGCGGGGCATCTAGGCACAGATACGCAGTATTTT. This sequence encodes CASSLLPTRHEGLAGHLGTDTQYF. The J gene is TRBJ2-3, the V gene TRBV13; 13 nucleotides align to TRBD2. Germline CDR1 reads PRHDT; CDR2 reads FYEKMQ (reference sequence). This CDR3 is 24 amino acids long. Losses at the gene ends were 5 bases for V and 1 base for J; bases not matched to a gene: 27.

The V gene is TRBV4-3, the J gene TRBJ2-3; D gene unclear. The ends were cut back, 0 bases at V and 4 bases at J, with 14 bases in the middle. From germline, CDR1 is LGHNA and CDR2 YSLEER. The CDR3 totals 16 residues. The CDR3 sequence: CASSQEGAAWPDTQYF. DNA for the CDR3: TGCGCCAGCAGCCAAGAGGGTGCGGCTTGGCCAGATACGCAGTATTTT.

This clone came up a few times. The chain employs TRBV5-6 and TRBJ2-5; D remains ambiguous. The tail of the sequence fits TRBJ2-7 better, so the J call may be wrong. The CDR3 has 14 residues. Germline loops: CDR1 SGHDT, CDR2 YYEEEE. The CDR3 loop is CASSLTIQGYEQYF. The DNA for the CDR3 is TGTGCCAGCAGCTTGACTATTCAAGGCTACGAGCAGTACTTC.

The chain uses TRBV7-9 and TRBJ1-5; a weak D match, TRBD1 (5 bases). Trimming left V 1 base short and J 2 bases short, with 15 bases between. Germline values: CDR1 SEHNR, CDR2 FQNEAQ (reference sequence). The CDR3 contains 17 residues. CDR3 amino acids: CASSLGHGGVGNQPQHF. The CDR3, as DNA: TGTGCCAGCAGCTTAGGACATGGGGGGGTTGGCAATCAGCCCCAGCATTTT.

The chain couples TRBV6-5 to TRBJ2-1, with TRBD2 matching over 11 bases. CDR1 and CDR2 (germline): MNHEY, SVGAGI. J was trimmed by 10 bases and V by 2 bases; bases with no gene match: 10. This CDR3 contains 16 residues. The CDR3 spells CASSYRTSGGLREQFF. In DNA form, the CDR3 reads TGTGCCAGCAGTTACCGTACTAGCGGGGGACTGAGGGAGCAGTTCTTC.

The chain recombines TRBV7-8 with TRBJ2-7; 9 bases fit TRBD1. V gave up 1 base and J gave up 3 bases; unmatched junction bases: 4. The CDR3 totals 15 residues. Germline CDR1 is SGHVS and CDR2 is FQNEAQ. The DNA of the CDR3 is TGTGCCAGCAGCTTAGTTGGGACAGGGTTCTACGAGCAGTACTTC. Its protein is CASSLVGTGFYEQYF.

The chain joins TRBV5-1 to TRBJ1-4; D unclear. V was shortened by 1 base and J by 7 bases, with 14 bases between the two germline ends. Germline loops: CDR1 SGHRS, CDR2 YFSETQ. The CDR3 covers 15 residues. The CDR3 loop is CASSLRSGGLEKLFF. Written as DNA, the CDR3 is TGCGCCAGCAGCTTGCGTAGCGGAGGTCTTGAAAAACTGTTTTTT.

V gene TRBV15 combines with J gene TRBJ2-3, with D possibly being TRBD2 (6 bases). CDR3 length: 15 amino acids. V dropped 9 bases and J dropped 1 base, with 17 bases sitting between them. CDR1 LNHNV and CDR2 YYDKDF come from the germline V gene (reference sequence). The chain's CDR3 is CATGRGGGGTDTQYF. The CDR3 bases are TGTGCCACAGGTCGAGGAGGAGGGGGCACAGATACGCAGTATTTT.

The rearrangement uses TRBV12-5 and TRBJ2-1; D ambiguous. Germline V lookup: CDR1 LGHNT, CDR2 FRNRAP. This CDR3 comprises 14 residues. V lost 7 bases, J lost 6 bases, and 16 bases lay in between. The CDR3, as DNA: TGTGCTAGTGCCCTGGCGGCCCAGCGCAATGAGCAGTTCTTC. The encoded protein is CASALAAQRNEQFF.

This chain joins TRBV2 and TRBJ2-5; D is possibly TRBD1 (7 bases). Trimming took 8 bases from V and 7 from J, leaving 14 bases between them. Per the germline V gene, CDR1 is SNHLY and CDR2 is FYNNEI. The CDR3 consists of 12 residues. This CDR3 reads CASSGDRWTQYF. The CDR3 coding sequence is TGTGCCAGCTCGGGGGACAGATGGACCCAGTACTTC. Looking up the rest from reference TRBV2 and TRBJ2-5 gives the full variable domain: EPEVTQTPSHQVTQMGQEVILRCVPISNHLYFYWYRQILGQKVEFLVSFYNNEISEKSEIFDDQFSVERPDGSNFTLKIRSTKLEDSAMYFCASSGDRWTQYFGPGTRLLVL.

The chain joins TRBV21-1 to TRBJ2-3; the listed D gene, TRBD2, was not tested against the DNA. TRBV21-1 is annotated as a pseudogene. The CDR3 has 16 amino acids. The CDR3 reads CASSYGEVLSTDTQYF. The CDR3, as DNA: TGTGCCAGCAGCTACGGAGAGGTACTTAGCACAGATACGCAGTATTTT.

V is TRBV5-6 and J is TRBJ2-3, with 9 bases aligning to TRBD1. Germline loops: CDR1 SGHDT, CDR2 YYEEEE. The CDR3 covers 17 residues. V was clipped by 0 bases and J by 4 bases; unmatched bases: 9. The CDR3 bases are TGTGCCAGCAGCTTGGGGGCGGGGACAGGGCCCGCAGATACGCAGTATTTT. Translation gives CASSLGAGTGPADTQYF. The complete variable domain, with remaining parts taken from reference TRBV5-6 and TRBJ2-3, reads DAGVTQSPTHLIKTRGQQVTLRCSPKSGHDTVSWYQQALGQGPQFIFQYYEEEERQRGNFPDRFSGHQFPNYSSELNVNALLLGDSALYLCASSLGAGTGPADTQYFGPGTRLTVL.

The chain links TRBV28 to TRBJ2-2, with D perhaps matching TRBD2 (5 bases). V was trimmed by 6 bases and J by 4 bases, leaving 18 bases between them. The CDR3 is made up of 16 amino acids. CDR1 MDHEN and CDR2 SYDVKM come from the germline V gene. Written as DNA, the CDR3 is TGTGCCAGCAGCCCGGGGTCTCCTGAGTCCACCGGGGAGCTGTTTTTT. Translated, it gives CASSPGSPESTGELFF.

V usage is TRBV9 and J usage is TRBJ2-3; possible D gene TRBD2, 7 bases. Trimming removed 3 bases from V and 7 bases from J, with 15 bases in between. The CDR3 has 14 amino acids. From germline, CDR1 is SGDLS and CDR2 YYNGEE. The CDR3 reads CASSAYREGYTQYF. CDR3 in DNA: TGTGCCAGCAGCGCCTACAGGGAGGGGTATACGCAGTATTTT.

The V and J genes are TRBV6-6 and TRBJ2-3, with TRBD2 matching over 11 bases. The CDR3 contains 16 residues. J gave up 1 base and V 6 bases, and 6 bases lay outside the gene matches. CDR1 is MNHNY and CDR2 is SVGAGI in the germline V gene (reference sequence). In nucleotides, the CDR3 is TGTGCCAGCAGCCTCGGGACTAGCGGCCGCACAGATACGCAGTATTTT. Translation gives CASSLGTSGRTDTQYF.